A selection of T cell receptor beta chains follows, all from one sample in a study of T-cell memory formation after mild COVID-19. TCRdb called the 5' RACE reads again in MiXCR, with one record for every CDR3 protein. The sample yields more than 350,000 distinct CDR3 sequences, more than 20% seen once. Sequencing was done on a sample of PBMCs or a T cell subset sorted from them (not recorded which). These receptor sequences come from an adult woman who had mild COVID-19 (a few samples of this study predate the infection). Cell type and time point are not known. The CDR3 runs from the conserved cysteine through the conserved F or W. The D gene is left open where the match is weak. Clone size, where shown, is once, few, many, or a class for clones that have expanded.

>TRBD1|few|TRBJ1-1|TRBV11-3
CASSRRRDRLNTEAFF
TGTGCCAGCAGCAGACGCCGGGACAGGCTGAACACTGAAGCTTTCTTT
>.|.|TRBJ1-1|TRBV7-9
CAIRTLNTEAFF
TGTGCCATCAGAACCCTGAACACTGAAGCTTTCTTT
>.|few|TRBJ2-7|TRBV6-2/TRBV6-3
CASRTPRTRGEQYF
TGTGCCAGCAGAACCCCTCGGACTCGGGGCGAGCAGTACTTC
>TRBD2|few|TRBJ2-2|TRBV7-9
CASSLKLAGASGELFF
TGTGCCAGCAGCTTGAAACTAGCGGGAGCCTCCGGGGAGCTGTTTTTT
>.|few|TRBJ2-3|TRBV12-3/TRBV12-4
CASSLRTDTDTQYF
TGTGCCAGCAGTTTACGGACAGATACAGATACGCAGTATTTT
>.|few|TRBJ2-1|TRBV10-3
CAISDRNYNEQFF
TGTGCCATCAGTGACAGGAACTACAATGAGCAGTTCTTC
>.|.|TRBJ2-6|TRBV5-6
CASSRSFTGANVLTF
TGTGCCAGCAGCCGGTCGTTCACTGGGGCCAACGTCCTGACTTTC
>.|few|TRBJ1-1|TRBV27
CASSLMGALNTEAFF
TGTGCCAGCAGTTTGATGGGGGCTCTGAACACTGAAGCTTTCTTT
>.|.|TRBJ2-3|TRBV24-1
CDTSDLGTREDTQYF
TGTGACACCAGTGATTTGGGGACAAGGGAGGATACGCAGTATTTT
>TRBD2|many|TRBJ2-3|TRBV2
CASSSGGDTQYF
TGTGCCAGCAGTTCGGGGGGAGACACGCAGTATTTT
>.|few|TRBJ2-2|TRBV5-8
CASSLGFTGELFF
TGTGCCAGCAGCTTGGGGTTTACCGGGGAGCTGTTTTTT
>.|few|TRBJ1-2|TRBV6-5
CASISGRGGYTF
TGTGCCAGCATTTCGGGGCGGGGTGGCTACACCTTC
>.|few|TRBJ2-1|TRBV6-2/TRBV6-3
CASRGGGEGSNEQFF
TGTGCCAGCCGGGGAGGCGGCGAGGGGAGCAATGAGCAGTTCTTC
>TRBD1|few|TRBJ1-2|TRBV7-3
CASSSGQGGYGYTF
TGTGCCAGCAGCTCAGGACAGGGAGGGTATGGCTACACCTTC
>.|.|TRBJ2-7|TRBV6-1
CASSYPRQIYEQYF
TGTGCCAGCAGTTACCCCCGACAGATCTACGAGCAGTACTTC
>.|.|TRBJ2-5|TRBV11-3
CASSLPPAETQYF
TGTGCCAGCAGCCTACCACCCGCGGAGACCCAGTACTTC
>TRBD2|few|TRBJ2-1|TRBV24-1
CATSDLHLGLAGAFCTEQFF
TGTGCCACCAGTGATTTGCATTTGGGGCTAGCGGGAGCATTCTGCACTGAGCAGTTCTTC
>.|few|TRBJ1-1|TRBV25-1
CASSELKAMRTEAFF
TGTGCCAGCAGTGAATTGAAGGCGATGCGGACTGAAGCTTTCTTT
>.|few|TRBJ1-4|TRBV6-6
CASSYSSPGAAGNEKLFF
TGTGCCAGCAGTTACTCGAGTCCAGGGGCAGCCGGTAATGAAAAACTGTTTTTT
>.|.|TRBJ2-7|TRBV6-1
CASSRPGAGDEQYF
TGTGCCAGCAGCCGACCGGGGGCAGGGGACGAGCAGTACTTC
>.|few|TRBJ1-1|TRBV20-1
CSARAPQKMNTEAFF
TGCAGTGCTAGGGCCCCCCAGAAGATGAACACTGAAGCTTTCTTT
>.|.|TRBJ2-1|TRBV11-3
CASSAHLRDEVYNEQFF
TGTGCCAGCAGCGCCCACCTAAGGGACGAAGTCTACAATGAGCAGTTCTTC
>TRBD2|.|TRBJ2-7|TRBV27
CASSWRGVDYEQYF
TGTGCCAGCAGTTGGCGGGGGGTGGACTACGAGCAGTACTTC
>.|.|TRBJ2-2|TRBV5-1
CASRQELAGELFF
TGCGCCAGCAGGCAGGAGCTTGCCGGGGAGCTGTTTTTT
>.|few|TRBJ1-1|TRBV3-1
CASSRQLRVNTEAFF
TGTGCCAGCAGCCGCCAATTGAGGGTGAACACTGAAGCTTTCTTT
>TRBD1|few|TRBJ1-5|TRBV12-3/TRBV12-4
CASSQGNGNQPQHF
TGTGCCAGTTCACAGGGGAATGGCAATCAGCCCCAGCATTTT
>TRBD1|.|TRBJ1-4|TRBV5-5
CASSTLQGAGELFF
TGTGCCAGCAGCACTCTTCAGGGGGCTGGGGAACTGTTTTTT
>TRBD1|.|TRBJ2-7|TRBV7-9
CASSHPASGSGGEQYF
TGTGCCAGCAGCCACCCTGCCAGTGGATCAGGGGGCGAGCAGTACTTC
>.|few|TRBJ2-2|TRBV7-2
CASSLAGVASGELFF
TGTGCCAGCAGCTTAGCCGGAGTTGCTAGCGGGGAGCTGTTTTTT
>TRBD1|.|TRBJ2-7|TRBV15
CATSRGQGSYEQYF
TGTGCCACCAGCAGAGGACAGGGGTCATACGAGCAGTACTTC
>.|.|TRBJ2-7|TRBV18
CASSPPAEGVQYF
TGTGCCAGCTCACCACCGGCTGAGGGGGTACAGTACTTC
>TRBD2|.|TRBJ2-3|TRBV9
CASNLGLAGHSSTDTQYF
TGTGCCAGCAACCTTGGACTAGCGGGGCATTCTAGCACAGATACGCAGTATTTT
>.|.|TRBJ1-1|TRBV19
CASHQLDNRDTEAFF
TGTGCCAGCCACCAATTGGACAATAGGGACACTGAAGCTTTCTTT
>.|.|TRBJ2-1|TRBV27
CASSLGTGTTNEQFF
TGTGCCAGCAGTTTAGGCACAGGGACGACGAATGAGCAGTTCTTC
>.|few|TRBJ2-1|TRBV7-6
CASSRLDDEQFF
TGTGCCAGCAGCAGACTAGATGATGAGCAGTTCTTC
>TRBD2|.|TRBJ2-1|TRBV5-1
CASLPAGDPYNEQFF
TGCGCCAGCCTACCAGCGGGAGACCCCTACAATGAGCAGTTCTTC
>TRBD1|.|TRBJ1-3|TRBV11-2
CASSSRSPRQGGNTIYF
TGTGCCAGCAGCTCTAGATCCCCCCGACAGGGAGGGAACACCATATATTTT
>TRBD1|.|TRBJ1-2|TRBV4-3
CASSQAGTVLYGYTF
TGCGCCAGCAGCCAAGCCGGGACAGTCCTCTATGGCTACACCTTC
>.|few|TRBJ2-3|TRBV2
CASSAAPVAGDTQYF
TGTGCCAGCAGTGCGGCACCCGTGGCGGGAGATACGCAGTATTTT
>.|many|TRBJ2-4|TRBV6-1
CASRDRAEVKNIQYF
TGTGCCAGCAGGGACAGAGCGGAGGTCAAAAACATTCAGTACTTC
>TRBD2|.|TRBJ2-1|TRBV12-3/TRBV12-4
CASSSWGGNEQFF
TGTGCCAGCAGTTCATGGGGGGGAAATGAGCAGTTCTTC
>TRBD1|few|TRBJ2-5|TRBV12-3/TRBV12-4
CASTPQGGNQETQYF
TGTGCCAGTACCCCACAGGGGGGCAACCAAGAGACCCAGTACTTC
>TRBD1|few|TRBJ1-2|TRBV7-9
CASSLNLLTDRGGYGYTF
TGTGCCAGCAGCTTAAACCTGCTCACGGACAGGGGAGGCTATGGCTACACCTTC
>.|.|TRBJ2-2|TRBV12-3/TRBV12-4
CASSRQSPGELFF
TGTGCCAGCAGTAGACAGTCCCCCGGGGAGCTGTTTTTT
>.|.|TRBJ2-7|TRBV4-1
CASSQPGAYEQYF
TGCGCCAGCAGCCAACCGGGGGCCTACGAGCAGTACTTC
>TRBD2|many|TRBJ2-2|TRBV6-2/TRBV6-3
CASSFSPLAGETGELFF
TGTGCCAGCAGTTTCTCCCCCCTAGCGGGAGAAACCGGGGAGCTGTTTTTT
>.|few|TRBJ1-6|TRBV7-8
CASSFGNASPLHF
TGTGCCAGCAGCTTTGGTAACGCCTCACCCCTCCACTTT
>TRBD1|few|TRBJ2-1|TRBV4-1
CASSQGTGTGLYNEQFF
TGCGCCAGCAGCCAAGGGACCGGGACAGGGCTTTACAATGAGCAGTTCTTC
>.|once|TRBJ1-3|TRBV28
CASSFNGNTIYF
TGTGCCAGCAGTTTTAATGGAAACACCATATATTTT
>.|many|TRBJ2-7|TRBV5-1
CASSVTAISSYEQYF
TGCGCCAGCAGCGTCACAGCGATAAGCTCCTACGAGCAGTACTTC
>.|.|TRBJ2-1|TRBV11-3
CASSLDGGGTYNEQFF
TGTGCCAGCAGCTTAGATGGAGGGGGCACCTACAATGAGCAGTTCTTC
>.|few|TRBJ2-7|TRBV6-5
CASSDSSKSREQYF
TGTGCCAGCAGCGACTCCTCAAAGTCGCGTGAGCAGTACTTC
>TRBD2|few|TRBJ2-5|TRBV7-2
CASSLAWSGGRETQYF
TGTGCCAGCAGCTTAGCGTGGAGCGGGGGAAGGGAGACCCAGTACTTC
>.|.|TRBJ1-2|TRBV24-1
CATSDTLTSSGYTF
TGTGCCACCAGTGACACACTGACGTCGTCTGGCTACACCTTC
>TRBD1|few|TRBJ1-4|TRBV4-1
CASSQRSEGAREKLFF
TGCGCCAGCAGCCAACGGTCGGAGGGGGCTCGAGAAAAACTGTTTTTT